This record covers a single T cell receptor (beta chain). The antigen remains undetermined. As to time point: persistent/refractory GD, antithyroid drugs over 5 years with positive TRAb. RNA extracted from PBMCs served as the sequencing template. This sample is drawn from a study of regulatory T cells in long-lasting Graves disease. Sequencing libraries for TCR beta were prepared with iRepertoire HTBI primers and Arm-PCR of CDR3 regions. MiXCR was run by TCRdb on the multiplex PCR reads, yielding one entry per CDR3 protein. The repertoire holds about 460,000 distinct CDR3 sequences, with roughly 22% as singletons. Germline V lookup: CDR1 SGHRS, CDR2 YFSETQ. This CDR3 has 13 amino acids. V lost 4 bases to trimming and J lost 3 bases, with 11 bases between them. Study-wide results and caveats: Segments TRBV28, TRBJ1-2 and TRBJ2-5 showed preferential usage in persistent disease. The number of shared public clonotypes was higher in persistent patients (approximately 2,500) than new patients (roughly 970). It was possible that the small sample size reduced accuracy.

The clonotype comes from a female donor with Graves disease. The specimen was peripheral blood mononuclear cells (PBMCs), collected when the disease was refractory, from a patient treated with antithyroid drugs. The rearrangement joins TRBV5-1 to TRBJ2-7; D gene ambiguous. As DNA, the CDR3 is TGCGCCAGCAGCCGGGTCGCTAACTACGAGCAGTACTTC. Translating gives CASSRVANYEQYF.